The 27 T cell receptor beta chains below all came from one sample that was sequenced in a study of identical twins. Via MiXCR, TCRdb re-called the 5' RACE reads, giving one row per CDR3 protein. The table shows under 300,000 distinct CDR3 sequences, with about 13% occurring only once. The data were also submitted as part of a second study, on yellow fever vaccine responses in identical twins.

The sample consisted of memory (CD45RO+) T cells sorted from blood. All receptors derive from a woman younger than 35 in good health.

The chain links TRBV7-2 to TRBJ1-1; D call uncertain. Trimming left V 4 bases short and J 10 bases short, with 16 bases between. This CDR3 has 13 amino acids. Germline CDR1 SGHTA, CDR2 FQGNSA. The CDR3 DNA follows: TGTGCCAGCAGCTACGTAGGGCGCATGGGAGCTTTCTTT. Translating it yields CASSYVGRMGAFF. Full variable domain (missing parts from reference TRBV7-2 and TRBJ1-1): GAGVSQSPSNKVTEKGKDVELRCDPISGHTALYWYRQSLGQGLEFLIYFQGNSAPDKSGLPSDRFSAERTGGSVSTLTIQRTQQEDSAVYLCASSYVGRMGAFFGQGTRLTVV.

This chain connects TRBV10-3 to TRBJ1-4; the D is unclear. Trimming removed 3 bases from V and 14 bases from J, with 19 bases in between. Germline values: CDR1 ENHRY, CDR2 SYGVKD. This CDR3 is 14 amino acids long. The CDR3 loop reads CAISDLRSPALLFF. Written as DNA, the CDR3 is TGTGCCATCAGTGACCTCCGGAGTCCAGCTTTGCTGTTTTTT.

This clonotype has only one observation. The chain couples TRBV6-1 to TRBJ1-5; D gene uncertain. Germline V gene sequence: CDR1 MNHNS, CDR2 SASEGT. This CDR3 is built from 13 residues. V lost 6 bases, J lost 3 bases, and 9 bases lay in between. CDR3 DNA: TGTGCCAGCAGGCTGGGTGTCAATCAGCCCCAGCATTTT. It specifies CASRLGVNQPQHF.

This clonotype has a handful of counts. The V gene is TRBV12-3 or TRBV12-4, the J gene TRBJ2-1; D is tentatively TRBD1 or TRBD2 (6 bases each). The CDR3 is 17 residues long. The V end was cut by 9 bases, the J end by 0 bases, with 21 bases between. The CDR3 loop is CASRRGGGGSSYNEQFF. The CDR3 nucleotides are TGTGCCAGTAGACGGGGAGGAGGGGGAAGCTCCTACAATGAGCAGTTCTTC.

There are a few counts of this clonotype. V gene TRBV15 combines with J gene TRBJ2-7; tentatively, D is TRBD1 (7 bases). CDR3 length: 14 residues. V was clipped by 5 bases and J by 5 bases, with 16 bases between them. Per the germline V gene, CDR1 is LNHNV and CDR2 is YYDKDF (reference sequence). For the CDR3, the DNA is TGTGCCACCAGCGTAGGACAGGAGGGCCACGAGCAGTACTTC. Translated: CATSVGQEGHEQYF.

This clonotype was observed many times. CDR3 in amino acids: CSAEEGLAGGSYNEQFF. The CDR3 nucleotides read TGCAGTGCAGAAGAAGGACTAGCGGGGGGCTCCTACAATGAGCAGTTCTTC. This rearrangement joins TRBV20-1 to TRBJ2-1; 14 bases match TRBD2. CDR1 and CDR2 (germline): DFQATT, SNEGSKA (reference sequence). This CDR3 has 17 residues. V dropped 6 bases and J dropped 0; count of bases not matched to a gene: 7.

A few counts support this clonotype. The chain links TRBV20-1 to TRBJ2-1; 16 positions agree with TRBD2. The ends lost 3 bases at V and 4 bases at J; junction bases unmatched: 12. Germline-derived CDR1 and CDR2 are DFQATT and SNEGSKA (reference sequence). The CDR3 totals 19 residues. Here the CDR3 reads CSASPAGTSGGAFYNEQFF. In DNA, the CDR3 is TGCAGTGCTAGCCCGGCCGGGACTAGCGGGGGGGCATTTTACAATGAGCAGTTCTTC.

The genes are TRBV11-2 and TRBJ2-3; D is possibly TRBD2 (5 bases). V was clipped by 0 bases and J by 11 bases, with 15 bases between them. The CDR3 length is 14 residues. CDR1 SGHAT and CDR2 FQNNGV come from the germline V gene. CDR3 nucleotides: TGTGCCAGCAGCTTAGATGGCTGGCGGGTTGGGCAGTATTTT. It specifies CASSLDGWRVGQYF.

This clonotype was observed many times. The chain uses TRBV28 and TRBJ2-3, with TRBD2 matching over 9 bases. J lost 2 bases, V lost 3 bases, and 3 bases had no gene match. The CDR3 runs 15 residues. The germline V gene has CDR1 MDHEN and CDR2 SYDVKM. Written as DNA, the CDR3 is TGTGCCAGCAGTTTGCGGGGGGGCTCCACAGATACGCAGTATTTT. Translated, it gives CASSLRGGSTDTQYF.

The chain links TRBV6-2 or TRBV6-3 to TRBJ2-6; D unclear. The germline CDR1 and CDR2 sequences are MNHEY and SVGEGT. V lost 1 base, J lost 0 bases, and 7 bases lay in between. CDR3 size: 16 residues. The CDR3 DNA sequence: TGTGCCAGCAGTTACTGGAGAAACTCTGGGGCCAACGTCCTGACTTTC. It codes for CASSYWRNSGANVLTF.

This clonotype was counted many times. This chain uses TRBV7-2 with TRBJ2-7, with 11 positions matching TRBD2. After removal of 3 bases from V and 5 bases from J, the junction contained 9 bases not matched to a gene. Germline assignment: CDR1 SGHTA and CDR2 FQGNSA. The CDR3 is 16 residues long. CDR3 residues: CASSLVASGRFHEQYF. The DNA for the CDR3 is TGTGCCAGCAGCTTGGTAGCTAGCGGGAGGTTCCACGAGCAGTACTTC. Supplemented by reference TRBV7-2 and TRBJ2-7, the full variable domain reads GAGVSQSPSNKVTEKGKDVELRCDPISGHTALYWYRQSLGQGLEFLIYFQGNSAPDKSGLPSDRFSAERTGGSVSTLTIQRTQQEDSAVYLCASSLVASGRFHEQYFGPGTRLTVT.

This clonotype has just a few counts. The chain carries TRBV20-1 and TRBJ2-5; D is unresolved. The V gene lost 3 bases and the J gene lost 5 bases, with 4 bases spanning the gap. CDR1 is DFQATT, CDR2 SNEGSKA, per germline (reference sequence). The CDR3 loop spans 10 amino acids. The CDR3 is CSARWETQYF. CDR3 in DNA: TGCAGTGCTAGGTGGGAGACCCAGTACTTC.

This clonotype was detected only a few times. J is TRBJ1-5 and V is TRBV15, with D possibly being TRBD1 (6 bases). The CDR3 loop spans 16 amino acids. Germline CDR1 LNHNV, CDR2 YYDKDF (reference sequence). The ends were cut back, 1 base at V and 4 bases at J, with 14 bases in the middle. Here the CDR3 reads CATSRGGRGLNQPQHF. Here the CDR3 DNA reads TGTGCCACCAGCAGAGGCGGCAGGGGATTGAATCAGCCCCAGCATTTT.

This clonotype was seen only a few times. This chain uses TRBV20-1 with TRBJ1-4; no reliable D call. Trimming removed 0 bases from V and 10 bases from J, with 12 bases in between. The CDR3 is 13 amino acids. CDR1 is DFQATT and CDR2 is SNEGSKA in the germline V gene (reference sequence). CDR3 protein: CSARDRIGGKLFF. The CDR3 DNA is TGCAGTGCTAGAGATAGGATCGGAGGAAAACTGTTTTTT.

The V call is TRBV6-2 or TRBV6-3, the J call TRBJ2-5; D is unresolved. The CDR3 totals 13 residues. V was trimmed by 0 bases and J by 6 bases, leaving 8 bases between them. CDR1 is MNHEY, CDR2 SVGEGT, per germline. In DNA, the CDR3 is TGTGCCAGCAGTTACTCTTCCCGGCAGACCCAGTACTTC. This gives the protein CASSYSSRQTQYF.

The V and J genes are TRBV3-1 and TRBJ2-5; a possible D gene is TRBD2 (6 bases). The length of the CDR3 is 15 residues. Looked up from germline, CDR1 is LGHDT and CDR2 is YNNKEL (reference sequence). With 4 bases removed from V and 4 bases from J, the gap between germline ends came to 16 bases. CDR3 sequence reads: CASSRGDGGRETQYF. Here the CDR3 DNA reads TGTGCCAGCAGCCGGGGGGACGGGGGTCGAGAGACCCAGTACTTC.

This clonotype has a handful of counts. This sequence joins TRBV20-1 and TRBJ2-3; a possible D gene is TRBD1 (6 bases). The CDR3 is made up of 15 amino acids. CDR1 and CDR2 (germline): DFQATT, SNEGSKA (reference sequence). Trimming removed 5 bases at V and 4 bases at J, with 19 bases between. The DNA of the CDR3 is TGCAGTGCTTATCTACGTGGGGGCGGCTCAGATACGCAGTATTTT. It yields the protein CSAYLRGGGSDTQYF.

This clonotype was detected a few times. The gene calls are TRBV19 and TRBJ2-6; the D is unclear. This CDR3 is built from 14 residues. Germline assignment: CDR1 LNHDA and CDR2 SQIVND (reference sequence). The ends were cut back, 3 bases at V and 0 bases at J, with 3 bases in the middle. The CDR3 DNA is TGTGCCAGTAGTATCACCTCTGGGGCCAACGTCCTGACTTTC. Its translation is CASSITSGANVLTF.

The table lists this clonotype with many counts. This chain links TRBV12-3 or TRBV12-4 with TRBJ1-6; D may be TRBD1 (5 bases). CDR3 length: 15 residues. V dropped 0 bases and J dropped 4 bases, with 7 bases sitting between them. This CDR3 is CASSLAAGYNSPLHF. In nucleotides, the CDR3 is TGTGCCAGCAGTTTAGCTGCAGGGTATAATTCACCCCTCCACTTT.

This clonotype came up a few times. This chain joins TRBV6-2 or TRBV6-3 and TRBJ2-7; the match to TRBD2 covers 12 bases. This CDR3 contains 14 residues. Losses at the gene ends were 8 bases for V and 4 bases for J; bases not matched to a gene: 6. The germline gives CDR1 MNHEY, CDR2 SVGEGT. CDR3 amino acids: CASQTSGSGYEQYF. The CDR3 DNA sequence: TGTGCCAGCCAGACTAGCGGGAGTGGATACGAGCAGTACTTC.

This clonotype was counted a few times. The rearrangement uses TRBV7-2 and TRBJ2-3, with no clear D. CDR3 length: 15 residues. Germline CDR1 SGHTA, CDR2 FQGNSA. Trimming cost V 7 bases and J 1 base, with 15 bases left between them. CDR3 nucleotides: TGTGCCAGCACCTCTGGCAGAAGGGGCACAGATACGCAGTATTTT. This codes for CASTSGRRGTDTQYF.

The sample holds a few counts of this clonotype. The junction departs from germline at one end; a sequencing error may be responsible. The chain links TRBV7-7 to TRBJ2-2; 8 positions agree with TRBD1. CDR3 length: 15 amino acids. Germline V gene data show CDR1 as SSHAT and CDR2 as FNYEAQ (reference sequence). CDR3 bases: TGTGCTAGCAGCGCACAGGGGGTTGGCACCGGGGAGCTGTTTTTT. It translates to CASSAQGVGTGELFF.

V usage is TRBV28 and J usage is TRBJ2-6, with D possibly matching TRBD2 (6 bases). Between the trimmed V and J ends, which lost 5 bases and 4 bases, there was a span of 15 bases. This CDR3 has 16 amino acids. Germline CDR1 and CDR2: MDHEN and SYDVKM. CDR3: CASSLPGDSGANVLTF. The DNA for the CDR3 is TGTGCCAGCAGTCTCCCGGGGGACTCGGGGGCCAACGTCCTGACTTTC.

In nucleotides, the CDR3 is TGCGCCAGCAGGACTTTGAACACTGAAGCTTTCTTT. Translating it yields CASRTLNTEAFF. This chain connects TRBV5-1 to TRBJ1-1; no definite D call. The CDR3 covers 12 residues. V was clipped by 5 bases and J by 0 bases, with 5 bases between them. The germline gives CDR1 SGHRS, CDR2 YFSETQ.

This sequence joins TRBV20-1 and TRBJ2-5; TRBD1 matches 7 bases. Trimming removed 3 bases from V and 2 bases from J; junction bases left unmatched: 12. The germline gives CDR1 DFQATT, CDR2 SNEGSKA (reference sequence). The CDR3 has 16 amino acids. CDR3 loop: CSASCPDRDSQETQYF. As DNA, the CDR3 is TGCAGTGCTAGTTGCCCAGACCGGGACAGTCAAGAGACCCAGTACTTC.

The J gene is TRBJ2-3, the V gene TRBV7-9, with a weak D call TRBD1 (6 bases). The CDR3 covers 15 residues. Trimming removed 1 base at V and 4 bases at J, with 12 bases between. Germline lookup yields CDR1 SEHNR and CDR2 FQNEAQ (reference sequence). CDR3 DNA sequence: TGTGCCAGCAGCTTAGGGACAGCCATCGCAGATACGCAGTATTTT. Residues: CASSLGTAIADTQYF.

This clonotype showed up just a few times. The chain links TRBV29-1 to TRBJ2-3; D unresolved. V lost 2 bases and J lost 0, with 6 bases in between. This CDR3 has 13 residues. The V gene's germline CDR1 is SQVTM and CDR2 ANQGSEA. The CDR3 loop is CSVESGSTDTQYF. The CDR3, as DNA: TGCAGCGTTGAATCTGGTAGCACAGATACGCAGTATTTT.